This T cell receptor beta chain was identified during a study of blood T cells in healthy people across ages. For the second PCR, which ran for about 6 to 11 cycles, a sample-barcoded 5' primer and a J-beta primer mix were used. TCRdb used MiXCR to reprocess the 5' RACE reads, holding one entry per CDR3 protein. The profile shows 1.5 million to 2 million distinct CDR3 sequences, roughly 50% of them singletons. There are a few counts of this clonotype. Its antigen is as yet unknown. Findings and limits, study-wide: Long-lived and aged donors differed, with more naive CD4+ cells and higher diversity in the long-lived. Age showed a roughly linear inverse relationship with TCR beta diversity per million T cells.

What was sequenced was blood. The TCR originated in a woman in her thirties or forties in good health.

CDR3 DNA: TGCAGCCTCCATTGGGGGGGGCCTAAGCAGTTCTTC. Protein: CSLHWGGPKQFF. This chain joins TRBV29-1 and TRBJ2-1; the D gene is possibly TRBD2 (7 bases). V lost 8 bases to trimming and J lost 11 bases, with 19 bases between them. The CDR3 is 12 residues long. Germline-derived CDR1 and CDR2 are SQVTM and ANQGSEA.